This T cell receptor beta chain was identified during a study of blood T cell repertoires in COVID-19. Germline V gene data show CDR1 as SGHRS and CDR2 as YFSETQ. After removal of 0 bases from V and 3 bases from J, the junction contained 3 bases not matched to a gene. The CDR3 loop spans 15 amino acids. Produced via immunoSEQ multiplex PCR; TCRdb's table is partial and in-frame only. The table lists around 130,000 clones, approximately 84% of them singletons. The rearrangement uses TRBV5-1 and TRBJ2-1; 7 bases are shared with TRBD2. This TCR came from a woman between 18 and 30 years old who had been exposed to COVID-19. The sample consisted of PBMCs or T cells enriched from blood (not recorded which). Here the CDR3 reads CASSLGLAVYNEQFF. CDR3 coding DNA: TGCGCCAGCAGCTTGGGGCTAGCGGTCTACAATGAGCAGTTCTTC.